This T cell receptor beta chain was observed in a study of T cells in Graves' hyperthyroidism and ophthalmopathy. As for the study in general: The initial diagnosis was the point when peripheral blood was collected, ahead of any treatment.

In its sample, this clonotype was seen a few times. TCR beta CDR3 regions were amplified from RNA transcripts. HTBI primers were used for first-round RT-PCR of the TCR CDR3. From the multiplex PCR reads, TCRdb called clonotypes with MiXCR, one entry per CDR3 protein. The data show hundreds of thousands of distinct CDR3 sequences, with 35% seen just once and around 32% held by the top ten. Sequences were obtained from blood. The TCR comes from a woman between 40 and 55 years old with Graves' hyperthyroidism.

As DNA, the CDR3 is TGTGCCAGCAGTGGGGAGAGCACAGATACGCAGTATTTT. It specifies CASSGESTDTQYF. The V gene is TRBV2, the J gene TRBJ2-3; tentative D call: TRBD2 (5 bases). This CDR3 contains 13 residues. CDR1 and CDR2 from the germline V gene are SNHLY and FYNNEI. V lost 4 bases and J 0 bases, leaving 5 bases between the germline ends.